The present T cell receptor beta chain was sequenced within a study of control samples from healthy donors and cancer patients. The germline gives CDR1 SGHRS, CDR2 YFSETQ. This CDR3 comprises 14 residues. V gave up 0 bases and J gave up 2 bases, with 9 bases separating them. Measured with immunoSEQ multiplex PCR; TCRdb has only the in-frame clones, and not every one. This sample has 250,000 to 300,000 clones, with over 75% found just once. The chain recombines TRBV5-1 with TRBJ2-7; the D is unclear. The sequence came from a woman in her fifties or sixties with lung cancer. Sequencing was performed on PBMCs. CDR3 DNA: TGCGCCAGCAGCTTGGTCGGGTCCGCCTACGAGCAGTACTTC. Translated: CASSLVGSAYEQYF.